This is a list of T cell receptor beta chains from one sample in a study of radiotherapy plus CTLA-4 blockade in lung cancer. The assay was immunoSEQ multiplex PCR, and TCRdb's table has in-frame clones only and misses some. This sample has approximately 40,000 clones; approximately 80% occur once, and the top ten carry about 2.6%. This specimen consisted of peripheral blood, obtained from a patient treated with radiotherapy plus ipilimumab. All receptors derive from a human donor with non-small cell lung cancer whose response to radiotherapy plus ipilimumab could not be evaluated. Each CDR3 is given without its conserved first and last residue.

j_gene | v_gene | CDR3aa
TRBJ2-3 | TRBV9 | ASSVGGGPDTQY
TRBJ2-7 | TRBV5-1 | ASSYWRADEQY
TRBJ2-1 | TRBV5-4 | ASSLGGRPYNEQF
TRBJ1-1 | TRBV6-1 | ASSGAGTGIWTEAF
TRBJ2-7 | TRBV5-1 | ASSQTSGRARVYEQY
TRBJ1-3 | TRBV5-1 | ASSFVGTGSSGNTIY
TRBJ2-1 | TRBV29-1 | SVGGGVGNEQF
TRBJ2-3 | TRBV7-9 | ASSPTGTPPRDTQY
TRBJ2-1 | TRBV20-1 | SGEFYNEQF
TRBJ2-3 | TRBV2 | ASGGVRTDTQY
TRBJ1-4 | TRBV2 | ASSDNRGNEKLF
TRBJ2-5 | TRBV5-1 | ASSLLAGGPTETQY
TRBJ1-5 | TRBV11-2 | ASSLDLQTSGQPQH